The next 13 T cell receptor beta chains were all read from a single sample in a study of spatial heterogeneity in lung cancer. Study findings and constraints: Tumor mutation count correlated with how many alpha and beta TCRs expanded intratumorally.

The time point denotes: sample taken at primary tumor resection. Using its own MiXCR run on the 5' RACE reads, TCRdb lists one record per CDR3 protein. The sample records about 8,100 distinct CDR3 sequences, around 5.4% being singletons. No antigen is known for these receptors. The sequenced sample was lung tumor tissue, obtained at surgery. These receptors all come from a male donor with early-stage non-small cell lung cancer.

This chain uses TRBV11-3 with TRBJ2-5; D is ambiguous. Deletions cut 0 bases from V and 5 bases from J, with 7 bases between. CDR1 SGHNT and CDR2 YENEEA come from the germline V gene. The CDR3 consists of 13 residues. The CDR3 sequence: CASSLEGMETQYF. In DNA, the CDR3 is TGTGCCAGCAGCTTAGAGGGGATGGAGACCCAGTACTTC.

This clonotype was observed many times. This chain links TRBV12-3 or TRBV12-4 with TRBJ1-4; the D gene is possibly TRBD1 (6 bases). The CDR3 totals 13 residues. Trimming left V 6 bases short and J 7 bases short, with 12 bases between. The CDR3 nucleotides are TGTGCCAGCAGCGGACAGCCGATTGAAAAACTGTTTTTT. It codes for CASSGQPIEKLFF.

Sample share makes this clonotype medium-sized (0.01 to 0.1%). This chain uses TRBV7-9 with TRBJ1-1, with a tentative D call TRBD1 (5 bases). This CDR3 comprises 17 residues. The germline V gene encodes CDR1 SEHNR and CDR2 FQNEAQ (reference sequence). V lost 5 bases and J lost 3, with 22 bases in between. The CDR3 DNA reads TGTGCCAGCAGCAGATTTTGGGGTCGAGGGGCGGACACTGAAGCTTTCTTT. Amino acids: CASSRFWGRGADTEAFF.

This clonotype has at least ten counts. V usage is TRBV6-5 and J usage is TRBJ1-2, with D uncertain. The CDR3 totals 13 residues. CDR1 MNHEY and CDR2 SVGAGI come from the germline V gene. Trimming removed 5 bases from V and 0 bases from J, with 7 bases in between. CDR3 loop: CASSPGTNYGYTF. The CDR3 DNA follows: TGTGCCAGCAGTCCGGGCACTAACTATGGCTACACCTTC.

There are many counts of this clonotype. The chain carries TRBV5-1 and TRBJ2-5; D call uncertain. Germline V gene lookup returns CDR1 SGHRS and CDR2 YFSETQ. Deletions cut 3 bases from V and 3 bases from J, with 3 bases between. CDR3 length: 11 residues. CDR3 nucleotide sequence: TGCGCCAGCAGCTCGAAAGAGACCCAGTACTTC. As protein: CASSSKETQYF.

In its sample, this clonotype ranks as medium-sized (0.01 to 0.1%). The chain recombines TRBV5-1 with TRBJ2-2; D is possibly TRBD2 (5 bases). Germline CDR1 SGHRS, CDR2 YFSETQ. The CDR3 consists of 16 residues. Trimming left V 5 bases short and J 0 bases short, with 14 bases between. CDR3 sequence: CASRPPERANTGELFF. The CDR3 nucleotides read TGCGCCAGCAGGCCGCCTGAGAGGGCGAACACCGGGGAGCTGTTTTTT.

This clonotype has a count of ten or more. V usage is TRBV10-2 and J usage is TRBJ2-5; no clear D gene. CDR1 and CDR2 (germline): WSHSY, SAAADI. Trimming cost V 6 bases and J 5 bases, with 13 bases left between them. There are 13 residues in the CDR3. CDR3 coding DNA: TGCGCCAGCAGAGCCTCTAGTGGGGAGACCCAGTACTTC. Translation gives CASRASSGETQYF.

Notes on this clonotype: A much larger clone sits a single nucleotide away, making a read error possible. The chain carries TRBV28 and TRBJ2-1; a possible D gene is TRBD2 (6 bases). The CDR3 runs 18 residues. Germline-derived CDR1 and CDR2 are MDHEN and SYDVKM. The CDR3 reads CASSTLIMRGNSYTEQFF. In nucleotides, the CDR3 is TGTGCCAGCAGTACCCTCATTATGCGGGGCAACTCCTACACTGAGCAGTTCTTC.

Within the sample, this clonotype is medium-sized. The chain recombines TRBV12-3 or TRBV12-4 with TRBJ1-3; 8 positions agree with TRBD1. The ends lost 7 bases at V and 3 bases at J; junction bases unmatched: 5. The CDR3 length is 14 residues. In nucleotides, the CDR3 is TGTGCCAGCAAGCAGGGGGCGGATGGAAACACCATATATTTT. Translating it yields CASKQGADGNTIYF.

In this sample, this clonotype turned up many times. This chain links TRBV5-1 with TRBJ1-1; D may be TRBD1 (5 bases). V was clipped by 0 bases and J by 5 bases, with 14 bases between them. The germline V gene has CDR1 SGHRS and CDR2 YFSETQ. The length of the CDR3 is 15 residues. For the CDR3, the DNA is TGCGCCAGCAGCTTGGAGGGGCTAGGGAGGACTGAAGCTTTCTTT. It specifies CASSLEGLGRTEAFF.

This clonotype occurred many times. The gene calls are TRBV9 and TRBJ2-5; 7 bases agree with TRBD1. V trimming: 2 bases; J trimming: 1 base; junction bases outside the gene matches: 5. Germline CDR1 and CDR2: SGDLS and YYNGEE. The CDR3 loop spans 15 amino acids. DNA for the CDR3: TGTGCCAGCAGCGTCGGGACAGACTTCCAAGAGACCCAGTACTTC. Protein sequence: CASSVGTDFQETQYF.

The rearrangement uses TRBV29-1 and TRBJ2-5, with D possibly being TRBD1 (5 bases). V gave up 5 bases and J gave up 2 bases, with 9 bases separating them. The germline V gene encodes CDR1 SQVTM and CDR2 ANQGSEA. The CDR3 totals 12 residues. The CDR3 is CSVYRQQETQYF. For the CDR3, the DNA is TGCAGCGTTTATCGACAGCAAGAGACCCAGTACTTC.

In its sample, this clonotype is medium-sized (0.01 to 0.1%). This chain uses TRBV2 with TRBJ1-5, with D unresolved. V gave up 7 bases and J gave up 6 bases, with 19 bases separating them. Germline V gene data show CDR1 as SNHLY and CDR2 as FYNNEI. The CDR3 contains 15 residues. CDR3 amino acids: CASTKDWSRGQPQHF. DNA for the CDR3: TGTGCCAGCACTAAAGACTGGTCCCGGGGTCAGCCCCAGCATTTT. Supplemented by reference TRBV2 and TRBJ1-5, the full variable domain reads EPEVTQTPSHQVTQMGQEVILRCVPISNHLYFYWYRQILGQKVEFLVSFYNNEISEKSEIFDDQFSVERPDGSNFTLKIRSTKLEDSAMYFCASTKDWSRGQPQHFGDGTRLSIL.